The entry below gives a single T cell receptor (beta chain) sequence along with its context. The antigen is not known. V was shortened by 5 bases and J by 0 bases, with 10 bases between the two germline ends. The CDR3 is 14 amino acids. From germline, CDR1 is LNHDA and CDR2 SQIVND (reference sequence). The data are from a study of cytomegalovirus exposure and HLA in healthy donors. Study observations and caveats: Cytomegalovirus-associated TCR beta chains were listed, numbering 150 to 200.

The table came from immunoSEQ multiplex PCR; TCRdb's copy has only in-frame clones and leaves some out. The sample yields 240,000 or so clones, 70% to 90% seen once. The clonotype was recovered from a woman in her twenties or thirties in good health and CMV-seropositive. This chain joins TRBV19 and TRBJ1-1, with no clear D. Sequenced material: PBMCs. CDR3 in amino acids: CASSRGLMNTEAFF. CDR3 DNA: TGTGCCAGTAGTCGGGGTTTGATGAACACTGAAGCTTTCTTT.